This T cell receptor beta chain was identified in a study of CD8 T cells in ankylosing spondylitis. At least ten counts were recorded for this clonotype. Germline V lookup: CDR1 SGHRS, CDR2 YFSETQ. Between the trimmed V and J ends, which lost 0 bases and 0 bases, there was a span of 9 bases. The CDR3 extends over 15 amino acids. TCRdb re-called the 5' RACE reads with MiXCR, one entry per CDR3 protein. The top ten hold approximately 3.4% of the sample, which has 100,000 to 150,000 distinct CDR3 sequences, about a tenth seen once. The sample comprised blood, either unsorted or a sorted T cell fraction (not recorded which). V is TRBV5-1 and J is TRBJ1-1; D not resolved. The source of this sequence is a male donor with ankylosing spondylitis or in good health (not recorded which). CDR3 amino acids: CASSLEATMNTEAFF. The CDR3, as DNA: TGCGCCAGCAGCTTGGAGGCGACAATGAACACTGAAGCTTTCTTT.